The 2 T cell receptor beta chains reported below all come from one sample, sequenced in a study of T-cell reconstitution after alpha-beta-depleted transplantation in children. Preparation of the TCRbeta library was carried out with unique molecular identifiers. TCRdb recomputed calls from the PCR reads with MiXCR, one row per CDR3 protein. The table lists a few hundred thousand distinct CDR3 sequences, 10% to 13% of them singletons. The sample consisted of PBMCs from the stem cell graft donor, taken from the stem cell graft. Receptors were obtained from a human donor who donated a stem cell graft to a child with acute lymphoblastic leukemia.

This clonotype was seen a few times. The chain recombines TRBV7-2 with TRBJ2-7, with D possibly matching TRBD1 (5 bases). The ends were cut back, 8 bases at V and 2 bases at J, with 13 bases in the middle. There are 13 residues in the CDR3. Germline V gene data show CDR1 as SGHTA and CDR2 as FQGNSA. For the CDR3, the DNA is TGTGCCAGCGGCAGGGCAGGAGCCTACGAGCAGTACTTC. This gives the protein CASGRAGAYEQYF.

This clonotype occurred many times. The V and J genes are TRBV29-1 and TRBJ2-1; D not certain. The V gene lost 4 bases and the J gene lost 7 bases, with 8 bases spanning the gap. The CDR3 runs to 11 residues. CDR1 and CDR2 from the germline V gene are SQVTM and ANQGSEA. The CDR3 DNA follows: TGCAGCGTTGCCGGGCATAATGAGCAGTTCTTC. It translates to CSVAGHNEQFF.